Here is one T cell receptor (beta chain) with its context. There is no known antigen for this receptor. No qualities accompany the bases; no much larger clone lies one base away. This entry is derived from a study of blood T cell repertoires in COVID-19 (dated by TCRdb to the early 2020s). Regarding the study in general: Samples covering the acute and convalescent phases of COVID-19 were provided by collaborators in the United States, Italy and Spain. The material from the prospective study consisted of cDNA or gDNA derived from T cells, B-cell-depleted T cells, or PBMCs. Deeply sampled blood TCRbeta repertoires from subjects exposed to, actively infected with, or recovered from COVID-19 were included in the dataset. A freely available public database, intended as a resource for researchers studying the immune response to SARS-CoV-2, is where the repertoires were released. Samples came from the ongoing ImmuneRACE study (first 160 participants) plus 1,254 subjects from 6 global collaborators. Nearly every sample came with metadata listing a de-identified subject ID, COVID-19 status, age in years and sex. Where available, HLA class I and class II types were taken from metadata supplied by the sample provider and were not determined by assay-based typing. General findings and caveats noted by the study authors: The amount of clinical and demographic metadata varied by source and participant and was provided uncurated.

The immunoSEQ Assay, a bias-controlled multiplex PCR, was used to amplify TCRbeta CDR3 regions from genomic DNA. Per the original workflow: The number of nucleated cells in each sample was estimated by amplification of reference gene primers within the assay. Sequence reads were collapsed and filtered to measure the absolute abundance of every unique TCRbeta CDR3 rearrangement. For each sample, productive Simpson clonality was calculated as the square root of Simpson's diversity index over productive rearrangements. Imported from immuneACCESS, the table was reduced by TCRdb to in-frame sequences with V and J called. These copies leave out some clones; in studies compared against another copy, an unresolved V gene accounts for under half, and the cause of the remainder is not known. V and J calls and clone size are copied from that table; D and trimming were computed from the DNA. The sample table contains under 300,000 clones; only one count was recorded for roughly 85% of them. Of the sample, under 5.5% falls within the top ten clones.

Samples from volunteer blood donors who had recovered from COVID-19 were contributed by a second Seattle source. Collaborating institutions collected whole blood in K2EDTA tubes following their own protocols. For TCRbeta analysis, collaborators shipped samples in one of three forms: frozen whole blood, isolated PBMCs, or DNA extracted from either of those sample types. The receptor comes from a man aged 55 to 69 who had recovered from COVID-19. Specimen: peripheral blood.

The nucleotides read TGTGCCAGCAGTAAGGGACAGGGGGTCAATCAGCCCCAGCATTTT. Its protein reads: CASSKGQGVNQPQHF. The chain is assembled from TRBV2 and TRBJ1-5, with 11 junctional bases fitting TRBD1. CDR1 and CDR2 are read off the germline V gene as SNHLY and FYNNEI. Ends trimmed: V by 5 bases, J by 3 bases; bases unmatched to a gene: 3. Counted from cysteine to phenylalanine, this CDR3 has 15 amino acids. Only the CDR3 region is kept as DNA, spanning 45 bases read in frame from base 1. With the rest looked up from the reference TRBV2 and TRBJ1-5 genes rather than sequenced, the full variable domain is EPEVTQTPSHQVTQMGQEVILRCVPISNHLYFYWYRQILGQKVEFLVSFYNNEISEKSEIFDDQFSVERPDGSNFTLKIRSTKLEDSAMYFCASSKGQGVNQPQHFGDGTRLSIL.